This is a list of T cell receptor beta chains from one sample in a study of T cell repertoires in cytomegalovirus infection. No cognate antigen is known for these TCRs. TCRdb reprocessed the reads with MiXCR, giving one entry per CDR3 protein. The sample comprises about 890,000 distinct CDR3 sequences, approximately 31% of which are singletons, and 11% to 15% rests with the top ten. This material consisted of cultured CD8+ T cells from PBMCs, taken from culture after CMV antigen stimulation. The receptors originated from a human donor in good health (CMV status not recorded). Some clones in this sample may be carry-over from other donors' samples. The CDR3 runs from the conserved cysteine through the conserved F or W. D genes are given only for firm matches. The size entry is marked missing in some rows and otherwise reads once, few, many or a size class.

size: -; D: TRBD1; J: TRBJ2-1; V: TRBV28; DNA: TGTGCCAGCAGACCCACCGGACAGGGCTCCTACAATGAGCAGTTCTTC; CDR3: CASRPTGQGSYNEQFF
size: few; D: -; J: TRBJ1-4; V: TRBV6-2/TRBV6-3; DNA: TGTGCCAGCAGGACGCTTGGAAGGAATGAAAAACTGTTTTTT; CDR3: CASRTLGRNEKLFF
size: few; D: -; J: TRBJ2-1; V: TRBV7-9; DNA: TGTGCCAGCATCATAGGCGGGGCAACCTACAATGAGCAGTTCTTC; CDR3: CASIIGGATYNEQFF
size: few; D: TRBD2; J: TRBJ2-1; V: TRBV11-2; DNA: TGTGCCAGCAGCCCTGGACTAGCTTGGGATGAGCAGTTCTTC; CDR3: CASSPGLAWDEQFF
size: few; D: TRBD1; J: TRBJ2-1; V: TRBV3-1; DNA: TGTGCCAGCACCCCGACAGGGGTGGGGGTCGAGCAGTTCTTC; CDR3: CASTPTGVGVEQFF
size: -; D: -; J: TRBJ2-6; V: TRBV19; DNA: TGTGCCAGTAGTATCTCGGCCACTGGGGCCAACGTCCTGACTTTC; CDR3: CASSISATGANVLTF
size: -; D: TRBD2; J: TRBJ2-5; V: TRBV12-3/TRBV12-4; DNA: TGTGCCAGCAGTCCTATTCTAGCGGGGCCTGTGGAGACCCAGTACTTC; CDR3: CASSPILAGPVETQYF
size: few; D: -; J: TRBJ2-7; V: TRBV5-1; DNA: TGCGCCAGTAAACTCGAGGGCTCCTACGAGCAGTACTTC; CDR3: CASKLEGSYEQYF
size: many; D: -; J: TRBJ1-2; V: TRBV6-5; DNA: TGTGCCAGCAGTGACGACGGCTATGGCTACACCTTC; CDR3: CASSDDGYGYTF
size: -; D: -; J: TRBJ2-1; V: TRBV7-3; DNA: TGTGCCAGCAGCTTAATTCGGGGAGCGGGCTCCTACAATGAGCAGTTCTTC; CDR3: CASSLIRGAGSYNEQFF
size: -; D: -; J: TRBJ1-1; V: TRBV5-6; DNA: TGTGCCAGCAGCCCGGGGGACCTGAACACTGAAGCTTTCTTT; CDR3: CASSPGDLNTEAFF
size: many; D: -; J: TRBJ1-5; V: TRBV7-8; DNA: TGTGCCAGCAGCTTAGCACAGGGAAATCAGCCCCAGCATTTT; CDR3: CASSLAQGNQPQHF
size: few; D: -; J: TRBJ2-1; V: TRBV29-1; DNA: TGCAGCGTTGGGTGGGGGTACAATGAGCAGTTCTTC; CDR3: CSVGWGYNEQFF
size: -; D: -; J: TRBJ1-4; V: TRBV10-1; DNA: TGCGCCAGCAGTGAGTCGGGAATGGGGGTCGGTGAAAAACTGTTTTTT; CDR3: CASSESGMGVGEKLFF
size: -; D: -; J: TRBJ2-3; V: TRBV4-1; DNA: TGCGCCAGCAGCCAAGAACCTGGGGCCGCAGATACGCAGTATTTT; CDR3: CASSQEPGAADTQYF
size: few; D: -; J: TRBJ1-5; V: TRBV6-6; DNA: TGTGCCAGCAGTTACTCGATCTCGTTTCGGGCGGGGGAAAACAGCAATCAGCCCCAGCATTTT; CDR3: CASSYSISFRAGENSNQPQHF
size: -; D: -; J: TRBJ1-6; V: TRBV3-1; DNA: TGTGCCAGCAGCCAAGGGTTCCGGCCAGGGCACACCCTCCACTTT; CDR3: CASSQGFRPGHTLHF
size: many; D: TRBD1; J: TRBJ1-1; V: TRBV7-6; DNA: TGTGCCAGCAGCACCCAAAGGGACAGTCTTAAGAACACTGAAGCTTTCTTT; CDR3: CASSTQRDSLKNTEAFF
size: -; D: -; J: TRBJ1-6; V: TRBV27; DNA: TGTGCCAGCGGACTTCGGGGTCCCAGCTCCTATAATTCACCCCTCCACTTT; CDR3: CASGLRGPSSYNSPLHF
size: few; D: -; J: TRBJ2-2; V: TRBV19; DNA: TGTGCCAGTAGTATAATGGGCACCTCGGGGGAGCTGTTTTTT; CDR3: CASSIMGTSGELFF
size: -; D: -; J: TRBJ2-1; V: TRBV12-3/TRBV12-4; DNA: TGTGCCAGCACCCAGGGGGGGGCGTATAATGAGCAGTTCTTC; CDR3: CASTQGGAYNEQFF
size: -; D: TRBD1; J: TRBJ2-5; V: TRBV12-3/TRBV12-4; DNA: TGTGCCAGCAGCCATAAGGGACAGGGACCGGGTGAGACCCAGTACTTC; CDR3: CASSHKGQGPGETQYF
size: many; D: -; J: TRBJ2-7; V: TRBV7-2; DNA: TGTGCCAGCAGCCAGGGTTACAACGAGCAGTACTTC; CDR3: CASSQGYNEQYF
size: -; D: -; J: TRBJ2-7; V: TRBV7-6; DNA: TGTGCCAGCAGCCCCCGACTAGGCTCCTACGAGCAGTACTTC; CDR3: CASSPRLGSYEQYF
size: -; D: -; J: TRBJ1-4; V: TRBV7-9; DNA: TGTGCCAGCAGCTACCCCCGGGAGGGGGGATCTTGGAAACTGTTTTTT; CDR3: CASSYPREGGSWKLFF
size: few; D: -; J: TRBJ1-2; V: TRBV11-2; DNA: TGTGCCAGCAGCCTGACTTGGAAGGCTAACTATGGCTACACCTTC; CDR3: CASSLTWKANYGYTF
size: -; D: -; J: TRBJ2-7; V: TRBV7-9; DNA: TGTGCCAGCAGCTTAGGGCAGTCCTACGGTGAGCAGTACTTC; CDR3: CASSLGQSYGEQYF
size: few; D: TRBD2; J: TRBJ2-2; V: TRBV28; DNA: TGTGCCAGCAGTTTAGGGCTAGCGGTAGTGGAGCTGTTTTTT; CDR3: CASSLGLAVVELFF
size: -; D: -; J: TRBJ2-5; V: TRBV19; DNA: TGTGCCAGTAGTATTCAGGGACGAGAGGCCCAGTACTTC; CDR3: CASSIQGREAQYF
size: -; D: -; J: TRBJ1-4; V: TRBV7-9; DNA: TGTGCCAGCAGTTGGGGGGCTAATGAAAAACTGTTTTTT; CDR3: CASSWGANEKLFF
size: -; D: -; J: TRBJ2-1; V: TRBV28; DNA: TGTGCCAGCACCATAAGAGTGGGTGACAATGAGCAGTTCTTC; CDR3: CASTIRVGDNEQFF
size: few; D: -; J: TRBJ2-3; V: TRBV12-3/TRBV12-4; DNA: TGTGCCAGCAGTTTTTTGGTAGAGGGAAGAACCGATGGCTCCACAGATACGCAGTATTTT; CDR3: CASSFLVEGRTDGSTDTQYF
size: -; D: -; J: TRBJ1-5; V: TRBV19; DNA: TGTGCCAGTGCCCCCAAGTGGGGTCAGCCCCAGCATTTT; CDR3: CASAPKWGQPQHF
size: few; D: -; J: TRBJ1-6; V: TRBV3-1; DNA: TGTGCCAGCAGCCTTGGCGCAGGGGTAAACCCTGCGTCACCCCTCCACTTT; CDR3: CASSLGAGVNPASPLHF
size: many; D: -; J: TRBJ1-1; V: TRBV7-6; DNA: TGTGCCAGCAGCCCCCTAGACAGTCCGAACACTGAAGCTTTCTTT; CDR3: CASSPLDSPNTEAFF
size: -; D: -; J: TRBJ2-7; V: TRBV6-2/TRBV6-3; DNA: TGTGCCAGCAGTAGGACAGACGAGCAGTACTTC; CDR3: CASSRTDEQYF
size: -; D: TRBD1; J: TRBJ2-3; V: TRBV19; DNA: TGTGCCAGTAGTATTGGGACAGGGTCGTGGACAGATACGCAGTATTTT; CDR3: CASSIGTGSWTDTQYF
size: many; D: -; J: TRBJ2-3; V: TRBV7-2; DNA: TGTGCCAGCAGCTTCGGCAAGACCCGAACAGATACGCAGTATTTT; CDR3: CASSFGKTRTDTQYF
size: -; D: -; J: TRBJ1-2; V: TRBV27; DNA: TGTGCCAGCAGTTTATCGGGGGGTGATCTCGTCTATGGCTACACCTTC; CDR3: CASSLSGGDLVYGYTF
size: -; D: -; J: TRBJ2-1; V: TRBV27; DNA: TGTGCCAGCAGTCCCGAACTCGGGTTGTCAAATGAGCAGTTCTTC; CDR3: CASSPELGLSNEQFF
size: many; D: -; J: TRBJ2-4; V: TRBV7-2; DNA: TGTGCCAGCAGTCCAGTATCCCTAGGGAAAAACATTCAGTACTTC; CDR3: CASSPVSLGKNIQYF
size: -; D: -; J: TRBJ2-1; V: TRBV2; DNA: TGTGCCAGCGGTCCAAACGGGAATGAGCAGTTCTTC; CDR3: CASGPNGNEQFF
size: few; D: TRBD2; J: TRBJ2-1; V: TRBV7-6; DNA: TGTGCCAGCAGTTTAGGACTAGCGGGGCTCTCCTACAATGAGCAGTTCTTC; CDR3: CASSLGLAGLSYNEQFF
size: many; D: -; J: TRBJ2-1; V: TRBV6-2/TRBV6-3; DNA: TGTGCCAGCAGTTACGTGCCAGGTTCGGGTGAGCAGTTCTTC; CDR3: CASSYVPGSGEQFF
size: few; D: TRBD2; J: TRBJ2-1; V: TRBV2; DNA: TGTGCCAGCCTTGGGACTAGAGAGTCCGTAAGCTCCTACAATGAGCAGTTCTTC; CDR3: CASLGTRESVSSYNEQFF
size: -; D: -; J: TRBJ1-5; V: TRBV7-2; DNA: TGTGCTAGCAGCTCGGGGAGCAGTAGCTATCAGCCCCAGCATTTT; CDR3: CASSSGSSSYQPQHF
size: few; D: -; J: TRBJ1-1; V: TRBV10-3; DNA: TGTGCCATCAGTGATGTTAGTGAGGGGCGCACTGAAGCTTTCTTT; CDR3: CAISDVSEGRTEAFF
size: few; D: -; J: TRBJ2-7; V: TRBV6-5; DNA: TGTGCCGCCCGAGTGACGGGTACCTACGAGCAGTACTTC; CDR3: CAARVTGTYEQYF
size: -; D: TRBD1; J: TRBJ1-2; V: TRBV9; DNA: TGTGCCAGCAGCGTAGACAGGAACGCCGGGACAGCCCTTCTGGGCTACACCTTC; CDR3: CASSVDRNAGTALLGYTF
size: many; D: TRBD1; J: TRBJ1-1; V: TRBV12-3/TRBV12-4; DNA: TGTGCCAGCACAGTGGACAGGATGAACACTGAAGCTTTCTTT; CDR3: CASTVDRMNTEAFF
size: -; D: -; J: TRBJ2-2; V: TRBV7-9; DNA: TGTGCCAGCAGCACCGTGGACACGAACACCGGGGAGCTGTTTTTT; CDR3: CASSTVDTNTGELFF
size: few; D: TRBD2; J: TRBJ2-3; V: TRBV7-9; DNA: TGTGCCAGCAGCCCACTAGCGGGGGGCAAACCCGGCACAGATACGCAGTATTTT; CDR3: CASSPLAGGKPGTDTQYF
size: few; D: -; J: TRBJ1-1; V: TRBV11-1; DNA: TGTGCCAGCGCTCGAGACTGGAACACTGAAGCTTTCTTT; CDR3: CASARDWNTEAFF
size: -; D: -; J: TRBJ1-2; V: TRBV6-5; DNA: TGTGCCAGCAGTTACTCTCATATGAAGTCGGGCGGCTACACCTTC; CDR3: CASSYSHMKSGGYTF
size: few; D: TRBD1; J: TRBJ1-4; V: TRBV7-9; DNA: TGTGCCAGCAGGGGGGACAGCGAGATTCATGAAAAACTGTTTTTT; CDR3: CASRGDSEIHEKLFF